This T cell receptor beta chain was identified during a study of shared clonotypes between healthy human individuals. TCRdb's copy holds only in-frame clones and misses some; the assay was immunoSEQ multiplex PCR. The table records about 590,000 clones, around 95% of them present only once. CD45RO-negative, CCR7-positively selected cells formed the naive CD8 fraction, excluding terminally differentiated effector memory CD45RA+ cells. CDR1 is MNHEY, CDR2 SMNVEV, per germline (reference sequence). V lost 2 bases and J lost 6; bases outside the gene matches: 5. The CDR3 has 15 amino acids. The sample was naive CD8+ T cells sorted from blood. The TCR was taken from a woman under 40 in good health. The rearrangement uses TRBV27 and TRBJ2-1; 9 nucleotides align to TRBD2. CDR3 loop: CASSLGTSYVNEQFF. The CDR3 DNA sequence: TGTGCCAGCAGTTTAGGGACTAGCTATGTCAATGAGCAGTTCTTC.